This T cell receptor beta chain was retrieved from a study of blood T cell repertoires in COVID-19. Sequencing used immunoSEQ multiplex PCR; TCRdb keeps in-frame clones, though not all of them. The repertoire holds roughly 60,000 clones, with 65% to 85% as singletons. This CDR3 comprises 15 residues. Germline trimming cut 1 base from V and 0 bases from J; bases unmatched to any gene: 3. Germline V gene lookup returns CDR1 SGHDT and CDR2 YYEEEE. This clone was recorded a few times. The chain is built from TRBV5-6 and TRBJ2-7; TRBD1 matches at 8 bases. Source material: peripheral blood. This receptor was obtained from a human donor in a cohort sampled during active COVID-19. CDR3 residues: CASSLQGAYSYEQYF. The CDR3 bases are TGTGCCAGCAGCTTGCAGGGGGCGTACTCCTACGAGCAGTACTTC.